Sequencing of this TCR beta chain was carried out in a study of graft-versus-host responses after intestinal transplantation. Whole-study context: Anti-thymocyte globulin induction was given to all recipients, followed by tacrolimus and steroids for 3 to 4 years.

Looked up from germline, CDR1 is SEHNR and CDR2 is FQNEAQ (reference sequence). This CDR3 spans 11 amino acids. Deletions cut 5 bases from V and 4 bases from J, with 6 bases between. TCRdb's table, derived via immunoSEQ multiplex PCR, lists solely in-frame clones and lacks some. The data show about 35,000 clones, with approximately 96% seen just once and 0.75% to 0.9% held by the top ten. The sequences come from PBMCs, collected 16 days after intestinal transplant. This TCR was sampled from a human patient who received an intestinal transplant, so some T cells may come from the graft donor. The chain links TRBV7-9 to TRBJ2-7; no clear D gene. CDR3 nucleotide sequence: TGTGCCAGCAGCCCCCAGTACGAGCAGTACTTC. Protein sequence: CASSPQYEQYF.